The 3 T cell receptor beta chains presented below share a single source sample, sequenced in a study of T cells in Graves' hyperthyroidism and ophthalmopathy. The TCR beta CDR3 regions underwent amplification using RNA transcripts as the source. HTBI primers were used for first-round RT-PCR of the TCR CDR3. TCRdb re-analysed the multiplex PCR reads in MiXCR, keeping a single row per CDR3 protein. The sample shows some 320,000 distinct CDR3 sequences, roughly 13% of them seen only once. Sequencing used blood. All receptors derive from a woman aged 40 to 55 with Graves' ophthalmopathy.

This clonotype was counted between two and nine times. The V call is TRBV7-8, the J call TRBJ1-2; 8 positions match TRBD1. J was trimmed by 0 bases and V by 5 bases; bases with no gene match: 5. CDR3 length: 15 residues. The germline CDR1 and CDR2 sequences are SGHVS and FQNEAQ. Written as DNA, the CDR3 is TGTGCCAGCAGCATCGACAGGGGAACTAACTATGGCTACACCTTC. Translated, it gives CASSIDRGTNYGYTF.

In its sample, this clonotype was seen many times. The chain is built from TRBV11-1 and TRBJ1-1, with 11 positions matching TRBD1. The CDR3 runs to 17 residues. V shed 3 bases, J shed 1 base, and the junction held 7 bases outside the gene matches. Germline V gene lookup returns CDR1 SGHAT and CDR2 FQDESV (reference sequence). In nucleotides, the CDR3 is TGTGCCAGCAGCTTCCTCAGGGGACAGGGGGAGAACACTGAAGCTTTCTTT. Translating it yields CASSFLRGQGENTEAFF.

The chain recombines TRBV5-1 with TRBJ2-2, with 8 bases that match TRBD2. Germline V gene sequence: CDR1 SGHRS, CDR2 YFSETQ. J was trimmed by 3 bases and V by 4 bases; bases with no gene match: 8. The CDR3 is made up of 16 amino acids. The CDR3 reads CASSPPGSGDTGELFF. The CDR3 DNA is TGCGCCAGCAGCCCGCCGGGTAGCGGGGACACCGGGGAGCTGTTTTTT.